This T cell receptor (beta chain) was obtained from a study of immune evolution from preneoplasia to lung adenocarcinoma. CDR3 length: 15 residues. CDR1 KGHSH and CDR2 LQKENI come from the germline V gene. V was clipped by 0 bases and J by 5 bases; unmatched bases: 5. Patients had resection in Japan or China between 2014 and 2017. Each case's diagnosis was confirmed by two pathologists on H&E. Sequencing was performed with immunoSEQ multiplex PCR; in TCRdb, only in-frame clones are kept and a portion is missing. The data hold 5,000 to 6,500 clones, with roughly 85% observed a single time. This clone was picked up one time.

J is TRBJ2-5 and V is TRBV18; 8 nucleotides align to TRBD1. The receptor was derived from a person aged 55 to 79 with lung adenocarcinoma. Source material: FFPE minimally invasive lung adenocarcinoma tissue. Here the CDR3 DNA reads TGTGCCAGCTCACCACCATCAGGGGGCCGGGAGACCCAGTACTTC. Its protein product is CASSPPSGGRETQYF. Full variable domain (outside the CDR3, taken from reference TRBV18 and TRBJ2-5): NAGVMQNPRHLVRRRGQEARLRCSPMKGHSHVYWYRQLPEEGLKFMVYLQKENIIDESGMPKERFSAEFPKEGPSILRIQQVVRGDSAAYFCASSPPSGGRETQYFGPGTRLLVL.